This T cell receptor (beta chain) was captured by sequencing in a study of Graves' ophthalmopathy and Graves' hyperthyroidism. Findings and caveats of the study: Clonotypes were expanded in thyroid at above 0.001 frequency, and most also appeared in blood. The model predicted ophthalmopathy progression with about 71% sensitivity and around 72% specificity.

The CDR3 is made up of 12 amino acids. Germline-derived CDR1 and CDR2 are SQVTM and ANQGSEA. A volume of 9.5 to 10 ml of fresh peripheral blood supplied the PBMCs. RNA transcripts yielded amplified TCR beta CDR3 regions. HTBI primers served in a first-round RT-PCR, which a second-round multiplex PCR followed. MiXCR, run by TCRdb on the multiplex PCR reads, gives a single entry per CDR3 protein. The sample lists 660,000 or so distinct CDR3 sequences, roughly 39% seen once, with over 2.5% in the top ten. Turning to this clonotype: Its antigen is currently unknown.

The TCR originated in an adult man with Graves' ophthalmopathy. The sample taken for sequencing was peripheral blood. V is TRBV29-1 and J is TRBJ2-5, with 8 bases fitting TRBD1. Written as DNA, the CDR3 is TGCAGTGGTGGACAGGGAAAAGAGACCCAGTACTTC. As protein: CSGGQGKETQYF.